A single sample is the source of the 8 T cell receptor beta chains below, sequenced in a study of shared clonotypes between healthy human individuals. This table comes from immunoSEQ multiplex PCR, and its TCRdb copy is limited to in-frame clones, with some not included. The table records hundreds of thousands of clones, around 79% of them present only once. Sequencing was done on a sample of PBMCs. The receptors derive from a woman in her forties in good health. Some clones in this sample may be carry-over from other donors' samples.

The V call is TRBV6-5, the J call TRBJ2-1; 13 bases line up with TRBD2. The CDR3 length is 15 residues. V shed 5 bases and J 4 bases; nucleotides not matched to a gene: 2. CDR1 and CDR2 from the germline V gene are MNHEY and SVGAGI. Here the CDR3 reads CASSRTSGSYNEQFF. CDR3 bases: TGTGCCAGCAGTCGGACTAGCGGGAGTTACAATGAGCAGTTCTTC.

The CDR3 DNA reads as TGTGCTAGTGGTTTTAGCAATCAGCCCCAGCATTTT. Translation gives CASGFSNQPQHF. The chain has TRBV12-5 and TRBJ1-5, with no clear D. Germline V CDR1 and CDR2: LGHNT, FRNRAP. V gave up 3 bases and J gave up 0 bases, with 0 bases separating them. This CDR3 has 12 amino acids.

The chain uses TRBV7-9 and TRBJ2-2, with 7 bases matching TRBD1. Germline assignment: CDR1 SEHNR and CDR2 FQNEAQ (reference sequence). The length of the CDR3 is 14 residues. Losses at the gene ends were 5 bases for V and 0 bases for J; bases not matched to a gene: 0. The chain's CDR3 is CASSTGANTGELFF. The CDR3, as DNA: TGTGCCAGCAGCACAGGGGCGAACACCGGGGAGCTGTTTTTT.

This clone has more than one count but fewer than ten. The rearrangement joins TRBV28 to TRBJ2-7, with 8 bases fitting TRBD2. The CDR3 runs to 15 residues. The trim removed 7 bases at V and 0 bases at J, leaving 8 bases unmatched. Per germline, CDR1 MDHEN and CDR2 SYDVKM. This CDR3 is CASIPTTSGSYEQYF. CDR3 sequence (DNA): TGTGCCAGCATTCCAACCACTAGCGGCTCCTACGAGCAGTACTTC.

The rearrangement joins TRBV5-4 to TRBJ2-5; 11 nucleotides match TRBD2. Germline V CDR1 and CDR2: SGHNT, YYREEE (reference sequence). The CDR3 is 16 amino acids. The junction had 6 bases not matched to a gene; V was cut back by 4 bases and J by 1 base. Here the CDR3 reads CASSRGTSGTQETQYF. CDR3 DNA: TGTGCCAGCAGCAGAGGGACTAGCGGAACCCAAGAGACCCAGTACTTC. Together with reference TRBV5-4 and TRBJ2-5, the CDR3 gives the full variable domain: ETGVTQSPTHLIKTRGQQVTLRCSSQSGHNTVSWYQQALGQGPQFIFQYYREEENGRGNFPPRFSGLQFPNYSSELNVNALELDDSALYLCASSRGTSGTQETQYFGPGTRLLVL.

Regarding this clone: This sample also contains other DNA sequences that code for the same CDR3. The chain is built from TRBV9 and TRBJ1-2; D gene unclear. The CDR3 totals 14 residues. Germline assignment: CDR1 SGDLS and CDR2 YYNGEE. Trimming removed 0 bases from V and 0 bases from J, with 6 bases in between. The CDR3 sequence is CASSVVGANYGYTF. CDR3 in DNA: TGTGCCAGCAGCGTAGTGGGAGCTAACTATGGCTACACCTTC. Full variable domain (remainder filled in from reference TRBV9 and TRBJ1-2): DSGVTQTPKHLITATGQRVTLRCSPRSGDLSVYWYQQSLDQGLQFLIQYYNGEERAKGNILERFSAQQFPDLHSELNLSSLELGDSALYFCASSVVGANYGYTFGSGTRLTVV.

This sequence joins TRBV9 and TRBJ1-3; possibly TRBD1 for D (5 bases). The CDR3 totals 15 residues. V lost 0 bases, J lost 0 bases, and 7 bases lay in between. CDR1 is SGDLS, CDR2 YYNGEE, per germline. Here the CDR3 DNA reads TGTGCCAGCAGCGTAGGGGACTACTCTGGAAACACCATATATTTT. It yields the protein CASSVGDYSGNTIYF.

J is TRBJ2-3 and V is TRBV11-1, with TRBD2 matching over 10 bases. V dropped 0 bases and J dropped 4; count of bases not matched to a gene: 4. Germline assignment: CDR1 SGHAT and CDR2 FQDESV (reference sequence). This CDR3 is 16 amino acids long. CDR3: CASSLASGRAADTQYF. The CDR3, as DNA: TGTGCCAGCAGCTTAGCCAGCGGGAGGGCCGCAGATACGCAGTATTTT.